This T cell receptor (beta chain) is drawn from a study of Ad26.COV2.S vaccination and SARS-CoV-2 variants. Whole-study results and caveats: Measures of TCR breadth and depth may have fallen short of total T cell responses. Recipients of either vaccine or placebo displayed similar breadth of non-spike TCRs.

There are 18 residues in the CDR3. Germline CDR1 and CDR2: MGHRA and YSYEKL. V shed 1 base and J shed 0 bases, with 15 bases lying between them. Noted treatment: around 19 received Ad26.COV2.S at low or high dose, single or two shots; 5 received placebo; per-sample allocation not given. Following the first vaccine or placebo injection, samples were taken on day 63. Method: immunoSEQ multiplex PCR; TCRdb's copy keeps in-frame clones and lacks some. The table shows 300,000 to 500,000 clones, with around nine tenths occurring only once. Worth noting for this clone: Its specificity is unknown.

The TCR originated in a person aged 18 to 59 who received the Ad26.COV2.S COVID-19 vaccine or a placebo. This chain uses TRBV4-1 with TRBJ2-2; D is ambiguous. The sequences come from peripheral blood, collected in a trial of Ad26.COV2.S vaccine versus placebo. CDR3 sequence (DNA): TGCGCCAGCAGCCAAGGGGTTTTGAGGCGCTCGAACACCGGGGAGCTGTTTTTT. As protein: CASSQGVLRRSNTGELFF.